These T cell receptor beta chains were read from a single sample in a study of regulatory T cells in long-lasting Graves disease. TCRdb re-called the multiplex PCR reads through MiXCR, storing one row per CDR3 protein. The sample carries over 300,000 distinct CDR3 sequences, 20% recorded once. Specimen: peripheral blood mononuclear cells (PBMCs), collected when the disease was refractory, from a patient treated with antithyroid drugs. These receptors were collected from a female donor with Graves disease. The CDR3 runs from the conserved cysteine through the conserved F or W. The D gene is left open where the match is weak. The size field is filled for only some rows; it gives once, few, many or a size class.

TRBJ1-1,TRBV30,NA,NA,TGTGCCTGGAGTAGGGGGTGGACTGAAGCTTTCTTT,CAWSRGWTEAFF
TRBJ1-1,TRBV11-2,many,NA,TGTGCCAGCAGCTCTACAACGAACACTGAAGCTTTCTTT,CASSSTTNTEAFF
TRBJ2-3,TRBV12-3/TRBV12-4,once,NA,TGTGCCAGCAGTACCCCGGGACTCCGTGGAGGGTATACGCAGTATTTT,CASSTPGLRGGYTQYF
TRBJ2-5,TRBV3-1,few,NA,TGTGCCAGCAGCCGGAGGAGTGGAGTTGAGACCCAGTACTTC,CASSRRSGVETQYF
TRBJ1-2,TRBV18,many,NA,TGTGCCAGCTCACCAGGTCAAGAGGGCTACACCTTC,CASSPGQEGYTF
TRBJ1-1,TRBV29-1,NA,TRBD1,TGCAGCGTTGACCGTACAGGGGAGGAAGCTTTCTTT,CSVDRTGEEAFF
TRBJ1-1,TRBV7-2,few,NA,TGTGCCAGCAGCTTTTTGGGCCTTTTGAACACTGAAGCTTTCTTT,CASSFLGLLNTEAFF
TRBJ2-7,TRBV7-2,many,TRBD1,TGTGCCAGCAGCCCCCGCGGGACAGGGGGCTACGAGCAGTACTTC,CASSPRGTGGYEQYF
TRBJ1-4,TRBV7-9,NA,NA,TGTGCCAGCAGCTACAACTACGAAAAACTGTTTTTT,CASSYNYEKLFF
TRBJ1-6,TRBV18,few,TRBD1,TGTGCCAGCTCACCGGGACAGAGCCATAATTCACCCCTCCACTTT,CASSPGQSHNSPLHF
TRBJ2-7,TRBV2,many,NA,TGTGCCAGCGTAGGGCAAACCTACGAGCAGTACTTC,CASVGQTYEQYF
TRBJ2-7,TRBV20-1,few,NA,TGCAGTGCTAGAGTTGACAGGAGAAATTACGAGCAGTACTTC,CSARVDRRNYEQYF
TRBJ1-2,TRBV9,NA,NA,TGTGCCAGCAGCGTATCATCGGCCTATGGCTACACCTTC,CASSVSSAYGYTF
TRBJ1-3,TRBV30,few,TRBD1,TGTGCCTGCTGGACAGGGGTGAAAGGAAACACCATATATTTT,CACWTGVKGNTIYF
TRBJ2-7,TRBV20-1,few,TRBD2,TGCAGTGCTAGAGGCCCTAGCGGGGGTCTCTACGAGCAGTACTTC,CSARGPSGGLYEQYF
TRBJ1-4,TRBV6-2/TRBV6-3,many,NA,TGTGCCAGCAGTTACTCCGGGAGGAAGGGAAAACTGTTTTTT,CASSYSGRKGKLFF
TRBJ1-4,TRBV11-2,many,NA,TGTGCCAGCAGCTCCCTCCGGCGGGAAAAACTGTTTTTT,CASSSLRREKLFF
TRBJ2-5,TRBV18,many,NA,TGTGCCAGCTCACCCCGGGACGGCGGTGGGGAGACCCAGTACTTC,CASSPRDGGGETQYF
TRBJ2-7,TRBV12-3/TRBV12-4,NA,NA,TGTGCCAGCACTACTCCCGGGCGTCCCTACGAGCAGTACTTC,CASTTPGRPYEQYF
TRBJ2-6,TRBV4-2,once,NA,TGTGCCAGCAGCCAAGGAACCGGGGAGGCTGGGGCCAACGTCCTGACTTTC,CASSQGTGEAGANVLTF
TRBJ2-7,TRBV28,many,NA,TGTGCCAGCAGTTTACCGCAGTTTTACGAGCAGTACTTC,CASSLPQFYEQYF
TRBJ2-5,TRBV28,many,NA,TGTGCCAGCGGGGAGATGGGGACCCAGTACTTC,CASGEMGTQYF
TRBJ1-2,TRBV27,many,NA,TGTGCCAGCAGGGATAACTATGGCTACACCTTC,CASRDNYGYTF
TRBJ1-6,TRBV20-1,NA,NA,TGCAGTGCTAGAGGCCAGGGGACGTACGATAACTCACCCCTCCACTTT,CSARGQGTYDNSPLHF
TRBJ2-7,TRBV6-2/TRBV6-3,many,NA,TGTGCCAGCAGTTACACCGGACAGAGGGCCTACGAGCAGTACTTC,CASSYTGQRAYEQYF
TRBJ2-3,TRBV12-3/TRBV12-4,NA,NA,TGTGCCAGCAGAAGCCCGGCAGATACGCAGTATTTT,CASRSPADTQYF
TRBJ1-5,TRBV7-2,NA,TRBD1,TGTGCCAGCAGCTTATATACAGGGGCTGGGGACAATCAGCCCCAGCATTTT,CASSLYTGAGDNQPQHF
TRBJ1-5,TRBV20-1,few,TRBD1,TGCAGTGCTAAACCGGCAGGGGGAAGCAATCAGCCCCAGCATTTT,CSAKPAGGSNQPQHF
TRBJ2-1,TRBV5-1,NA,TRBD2,TGCGCCAGCAGCTTGAGGAAGTTGTTAGCGGGAGGACCCACCTACAATGAGCAGTTCTTC,CASSLRKLLAGGPTYNEQFF
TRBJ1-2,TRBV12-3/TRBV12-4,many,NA,TGTGCCAGCAGTTTCCGGGAATTCTATGGCTACACCTTC,CASSFREFYGYTF
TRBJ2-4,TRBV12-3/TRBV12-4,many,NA,TGTGCCAGCACAAAGGACAGTACCAAAAACATTCAGTACTTC,CASTKDSTKNIQYF
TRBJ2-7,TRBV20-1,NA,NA,TGCAGTGCCGACCTACAGGGCTCGAGGTACGAGCAGTACTTC,CSADLQGSRYEQYF
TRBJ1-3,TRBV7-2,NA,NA,TGTGCCAGCAGCCCGGGGCGGCGGGGGCACTCTGGAAACACCATATATTTT,CASSPGRRGHSGNTIYF
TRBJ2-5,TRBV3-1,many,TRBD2,TGTGCCAGCAGCCACCTTCAGACTAGCGCCCAAGAGACCCAGTACTTC,CASSHLQTSAQETQYF
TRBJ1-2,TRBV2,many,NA,TGTGCCAGCACCAGGAGTATCCTATTGCGTGGCTACACCTTC,CASTRSILLRGYTF
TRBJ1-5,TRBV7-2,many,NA,TGTGCCAGCAGCTTAAGCGGGGGCCCAAATCAGCCCCAGCATTTT,CASSLSGGPNQPQHF